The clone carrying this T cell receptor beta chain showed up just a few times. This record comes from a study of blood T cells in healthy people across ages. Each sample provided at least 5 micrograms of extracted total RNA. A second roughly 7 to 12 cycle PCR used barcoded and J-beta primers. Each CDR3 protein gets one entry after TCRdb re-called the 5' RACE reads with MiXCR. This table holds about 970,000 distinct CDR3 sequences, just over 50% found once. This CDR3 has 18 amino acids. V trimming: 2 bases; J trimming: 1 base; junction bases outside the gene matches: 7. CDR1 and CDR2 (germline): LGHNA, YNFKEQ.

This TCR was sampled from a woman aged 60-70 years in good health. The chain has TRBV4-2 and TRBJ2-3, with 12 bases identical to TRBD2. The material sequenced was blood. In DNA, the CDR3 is TGTGCCAGCAGCCAAAGGAAGACTAGCGGGGGAGGCACAGATACGCAGTATTTT. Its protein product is CASSQRKTSGGGTDTQYF.